This T cell receptor (beta chain) came from a study of siplizumab effects on memory and regulatory T cells. TCRdb keeps only in-frame clones here, not all; method: immunoSEQ multiplex PCR. Of approximately 92,000 clones in the sample, just under 95% were seen once. Notes on this clone: Its cognate antigen is unknown.

Whole-study findings and limits: Sequences below about 10^-5 frequency were poorly captured, limiting mapping of alloreactive clones. It was never confirmed that proliferating Tregs from siplizumab cultures were suppressive. Memory cells seemed less diverse than naive T cells, which also seemed major contributors to the alloresponse.

There are 15 residues in the CDR3. The germline gives CDR1 MRHNA, CDR2 SNTAGT. Losses at the gene ends were 7 bases for V and 4 bases for J; bases not matched to a gene: 12. This receptor was identified in a human donor in good health. V and J are TRBV6-4 and TRBJ2-5; 7 bases line up with TRBD2. Sequencing was done on a sample of non-Treg CD4+ T cells sorted from blood. The CDR3 spells CASTRLAGNGETQYF. The CDR3 bases are TGTGCCAGCACCAGACTAGCAGGCAACGGAGAGACCCAGTACTTC.